The TCR beta chain described here comes from a study of blood T cells in healthy people across ages. The CDR3 covers 13 residues. Trimming cost V 6 bases and J 5 bases, with 11 bases left between them. A second roughly 6 to 12 cycle PCR used barcoded and J-beta primers. Each CDR3 protein is one row after TCRdb ran MiXCR on the 5' RACE reads. The sample records approximately 800,000 distinct CDR3 sequences, around 25% being singletons. A further study also used this sample, focusing on T cells of mothers and their children.

The sample was blood. This TCR was sampled from a boy younger than 18 in good health. This chain connects TRBV12-3 or TRBV12-4 to TRBJ2-1; D is perhaps TRBD1 or TRBD2 (5 bases each). The CDR3 spells CASRGRRDNEQFF. CDR3 sequence (DNA): TGTGCCAGCAGGGGACGAAGGGACAATGAGCAGTTCTTC.